The T cell receptor (beta chain) under discussion was sequenced for a study of cytomegalovirus exposure and HLA in healthy donors (dated by TCRdb to 2016 to 2017). As for the study more broadly: According to an earlier analysis of several hundred of the donors, 150 million to 200 million T cells yielded roughly 110 million unique TCR beta sequences and 250 to 350 Gb of sequence data. Roughly 300 gigabases of sequencing data and around 88 million unique TCR sequences made up an early release that covered 500 to 650 HLA-typed donors. Of the approximately 400 genotyped donors, about 80% fell in the genetic ancestry cluster associated with self-reported Caucasian donors. The aim of the study was to test whether cataloging public T cell receptors could identify signatures of past pathogen exposure. The T cell repertoires of about 700 subjects were profiled by immunosequencing and related to cytomegalovirus serostatus. In addition to the first cohort of several hundred subjects, a separate validation cohort of over 90 different subjects was used. The study combined high-throughput TCR immunosequencing, statistical association of individual TCRs with disease status, and machine learning to predict cytomegalovirus infection status. A later analysis re-analyzed previously published TCR beta repertoires from several hundred donors and added high-resolution HLA genotyping to study TCR occurrence patterns. In the later analysis, no new phenotypic data were used to find candidate immune exposures; instead, reliance was placed on TCR beta sequences and their occurrence across donors. An earlier analysis of 450 to 750 of the donors used high-throughput TCR beta sequencing to judge whether each TCR beta V gene segment behaved as functional or pseudogenic. Donor age, sex, ethnicity and CMV serostatus were collected together with the repertoire data. A later genetic analysis took genome-wide SNP genotypes for about 55% of the roughly 700 donors and used that subset as a discovery cohort. All discovery cohort repertoires had been generated on a single sequencing platform. Class I and class II HLA loci were covered by the typing at four-digit resolution. The number of typed donors differed by locus: roughly 629-640 for A, B, C, DRB1 and DQB1; 522 for DQA1; 606 for DPA1; and roughly 490 for DPB1. Because of strong linkage in the cohort, four or five DR-DQ haplotypes were treated as single units for association and clustering. Across roughly 420 genotyped donors of the cohort, an average of approximately 220,000 unique TCR beta nucleotide sequences per donor were sequenced, and 15% to 20% of those sequences were non-productive. Study-wide conclusions, independent of this receptor: A later analysis associated some 17,000 TCR beta sequences with specific HLA alleles at a false discovery rate of 0.05. While some public TCRs were present in many individuals, most TCR sequences turned up only very rarely across donors. Roughly uniform sequencing depth across donors was assumed in presence/absence analyses, although this assumption may not hold. Because HLA typing was unavailable for some donors at each locus, only the typed subset was used in association tests. It was suggested by the authors that the approach could potentially be generalized to other disease states and immunological phenotypes. Correlated functional status among segregating V segments might be attributable to linkage disequilibrium, but an unknown experimental factor could not be ruled out. A further reported finding was that TCR beta sequences accurately predicted the HLA-A and HLA-B alleles for most subjects in the first cohort. Some 15 rarely observed V segments, including chromosome 9 orphons, were excluded from the earlier analysis of approximately 600 of the donors because counts were too low. In a later analysis, HLA-associated TCR beta chains showed more clonal expansion and lower generation probabilities than non-associated chains that were equally common. Broadly in line with IMGT annotations, most TCR beta V segments showed up in productive rearrangements about 90% or about 30% of the time in an earlier analysis of 450 to 600 of the donors. Cytomegalovirus status was reported to be diagnosed by the classifier with high specificity and sensitivity in both the original and validation cohorts. A later analysis found that most CMV-associated TCR beta chains appeared HLA-restricted, with HLA associations seemingly driven largely by CMV exposure. According to a later genetic analysis, donors in an Asian-associated ancestry cluster had fewer N-insertions in productive TCRs than the approximately 670-donor mean. A later genetic analysis associated a missense DCLRE1C variant with V-gene and J-gene trimming of TCR beta chains, and an independent cohort replicated the association. In a later analysis, the rate of TCR association differed among HLA loci, with DRB1 alleles having the most associated TCRs and HLA-C alleles having the fewest. In vitro tests confirmed that a few of the cytomegalovirus-associated TCR beta chains recognize cytomegalovirus antigens. In the study, some 160 TCR beta chains were listed as associated with cytomegalovirus. This cohort had only TCR beta chains sequenced, and the lack of alpha or paired-chain data limited which features could be detected. Some IMGT-functional V segments, including TRBV6-2 and TRBV6-3, could not be distinguished by the 87-base-pair reads and were therefore excluded. A cluster of highly shared sequence variants was judged likely to represent a technical artifact of the sequencing pipeline. Immune exposure information for the cohort was limited to CMV serostatus. When HLA alleles, especially DR and DQ, strongly co-occurred, attributing TCR associations to individual alleles was difficult. Several of the top co-occurrence clusters appeared to be linked to parvovirus B19, influenza, CMV and Epstein-Barr virus, according to a later analysis.

The CDR3 spans 12 residues, from the cysteine through the phenylalanine. The kept DNA is CDR3 alone, 36 bases in frame from the first base. The germline V gene (reference sequence) specifies SEHNR as CDR1 and FQNEAQ as CDR2. The library was produced with the immunoSEQ multiplex PCR assay. The multiplex PCR relied on a mix of 60 forward primers for TCR Vbeta segments and 13 reverse primers for TCR Jbeta segments. The CDR3 region of rearranged TCR beta genes was amplified from genomic DNA by a multiplex PCR assay. The amplified TCR beta libraries were sequenced on the Illumina HiSeq System as 87-base-pair reads. On the study's bioinformatics: A later analysis counted about 76 million unique TCR beta chains across the 650 to 700 repertoires, and around 9.9 million of these chains were shared by at least two donors. Raw reads were error-corrected and collapsed into unique sequences by a nearest-neighbor algorithm in which closely related sequences were merged to remove PCR and sequencing errors. V, D and J gene segments were assigned by aligning CDR3 sequences to IMGT reference sequences. For a sequence to be retained, a match of at least six nucleotides to both a V gene segment and a J gene segment was required. Rearrangements were called productive when the CDR3 lacked stop codons and stayed in frame with V and J; all others were non-productive. Following IMGT convention, CDR3 was defined as the stretch from the second conserved V-encoded cysteine to the conserved J-encoded phenylalanine. Sequences without an unambiguous match to a single V gene segment were excluded from the earlier analysis of 587 of the donors. In an earlier analysis of a few hundred of the donors, V segments were called functional above 56.7% productive rearrangements and were called segregating when the between-donor standard deviation exceeded 5%. To diagnose cytomegalovirus status from the catalog of TCR beta chain sequences, a statistical classification framework was built. In a later analysis, TCR nucleotide sequences were compared against IMGT/GENE-DB human TR gene sequences so that V and J genes could be assigned. The TCRdist pipeline was used in a later analysis to assign CDR3 sequences and most-parsimonious VDJ recombination scenarios. In a later analysis, each TCR beta chain was defined by its CDR3 amino acid sequence together with its V-gene family, and reads lacking a unique V-gene family were excluded. As a way to deal with suspected cross-contamination and a sequencing artifact, a later analysis dropped approximately 570 nucleotide sequences that were highly shared and had low generation probability. In a later analysis, a clonal expansion index was calculated for each public chain from normalized within-repertoire ranks of inferred template counts. In a later analysis, generation probabilities were computed with a VDJ recombination model fitted to out-of-frame rearrangements, and the resulting probabilities were checked against IGoR. A later analysis scored TCR-TCR, TCR-HLA and TCR-CMV co-occurrence with hypergeometric tests, applying a repertoire-size bias correction to TCR pairs. A later analysis estimated false discovery rates by permuting HLA or CMV assignments 20 times. In a later analysis, co-occurring TCRs were grouped using DBSCAN, and TCRdist sequence similarity was added for clustering within HLA-allele-positive subsets. Repertoires with fewer than 30,000 or more than 120,000 public chains were left out of co-occurrence clustering, as were five repertoires with anomalous nucleotide sharing. TCRdb mirrors the immuneACCESS table, restricted to in-frame sequences. Some clones are absent from its copies; in checked studies, under half trace to an unresolved V gene, and the reason for the others is unknown. Clone size and V and J calls were adopted from that table, with D and trimming inferred from the DNA. Recorded for this sample are fewer than 350,000 clones; roughly 89% of them occurred a single time. In total, the top ten clones hold around 2.1% of the sample.

In total, about 650 healthy bone marrow donors made up the cohort. All cohort members were sampled while nominally healthy, although unrecorded immune exposures were likely present. The donor tested CMV seronegative and was one of the 352 seronegative cohort members. A peripheral blood sample was collected from each donor, and TCR beta sequencing was performed on peripheral blood mononuclear cells. Genomic DNA extraction from the blood cell samples was performed with the Qiagen DNeasy Blood Extraction Kit. To note about this clone: Its target antigen remains unknown. A read error may produce the germline difference seen at one junction end.

This clonotype was sampled from a woman aged 18-29 years in good health and CMV-seronegative. The rearrangement joined TRBV7-9 to TRBJ1-2; matching of 5 bases hints at TRBD1 as the D gene. The material sequenced was PBMCs. This receptor has the CDR3 CSSSLAGLDYTF. The DNA sequence follows: TGTTCCAGCAGCTTAGCGGGGCTGGACTACACCTTC. With all but the CDR3 taken from the reference TRBV7-9 and TRBJ1-2 genes, the full variable domain is: DTGVSQNPRHKITKRGQNVTFRCDPISEHNRLYWYRQTLGQGPEFLTYFQNEAQLEKSRLLSDRFSAERPKGSFSTLEIQRTEQGDSAMYLCSSSLAGLDYTFGSGTRLTVV.